This T cell receptor beta chain was captured in a study of blood T cell repertoires in COVID-19 (dated by TCRdb to 2020 to 2022). Some background on the complete study: The collaborator samples originated in the United States, Italy and Spain and spanned the acute and convalescent phases of COVID-19. The material from the prospective study consisted of cDNA or gDNA derived from T cells, B-cell-depleted T cells, or PBMCs. The dataset comprised deeply sampled blood TCRbeta repertoires from subjects exposed to, actively infected with, or recovered from COVID-19. The repertoires were released in a freely available public database meant as a resource for research on the immune response to SARS-CoV-2. The samples were drawn from two sources: the first 160 participants of the ongoing ImmuneRACE study, and some 1,300 subjects contributed by 6 global collaborators. The sample metadata nearly always contained a de-identified subject ID, COVID-19 status, age in years and sex. Where available, HLA class I and class II types were obtained from metadata supplied by the sample provider rather than from assay-based typing. Here is what the overall study found, with its caveats: The quantity of clinical and demographic metadata differed by source and by participant and was supplied without curation.

Of note for this clone: It has no known antigen specificity. One base away there is no much larger clone; base qualities are not given.

Taken from the germline V gene, the CDR1 and CDR2 loops are LGHNT and FRNRAP. V is shortened by 3 bases, J by 1 base, and the region joining them spans 3 bases. The CDR3 goes from the cysteine to the phenylalanine over 12 residues. Only the CDR3 portion is preserved as DNA: 36 bases, with reading frame beginning at the first base. The immunoSEQ Assay, a bias-controlled multiplex PCR, was used to amplify TCRbeta CDR3 regions from genomic DNA. Per the original workflow: Nucleated cell counts per sample were estimated from amplification of reference gene primers within the assay. To quantify the absolute abundance of each unique TCRbeta CDR3 rearrangement, sequence reads were collapsed and filtered. Productive Simpson clonality was computed per sample as the square root of Simpson's diversity index over productive rearrangements. Entries here come from immuneACCESS through TCRdb and include only in-frame sequences with V and J called. Some clones fail to appear in such tables; in the studies checked, an unresolved V gene covers under half of the shortfall, and the cause of the remainder is unknown. That table gives V, J and clone size, and the DNA gave D and trimming. The sample has over 120,000 clones on record, around 84% of them singletons. Jointly, the top ten make up approximately 4.6% of the sample.

The collaborating institutions used their own protocols to collect whole blood in K2EDTA tubes. For TCRbeta analysis, collaborator samples were shipped as frozen whole blood, as isolated PBMCs, or as DNA extracted from either sample type. The rearrangement joined TRBV12-5 to TRBJ1-1; the D gene is not confidently resolved. The source is a human donor in a cohort sampled during active COVID-19. The source material was peripheral blood. Here the CDR3 is given as CASGFGNTEAFF. Read as DNA, the sequence is TGTGCTAGTGGTTTCGGGAACACTGAAGCTTTCTTT.